This TCR beta chain comes out of a study of blood T cell repertoires in COVID-19. Study overall: The United States, Italy and Spain were the sources of the acute and convalescent COVID-19 samples. PBMCs, B-cell-depleted T cells, or T cells were the source of the cDNA or gDNA that made up the material.

Remarks on this clone: One end of the junction is discordant with germline, which a read error may explain.

In the original analysis: Estimation of nucleated cell counts was performed using reference gene primer amplification. Repertoires were generated with immunoSEQ multiplex PCR, while TCRdb's copy carries only in-frame clones and drops some. That table supplies the V and J calls and clone size; D and trimming were determined from the DNA. The sample consists of over 110,000 clones, 88% of them appearing once. The sequence was collected from a human donor in a cohort sampled during active COVID-19. The sequencing sample was made of peripheral blood.

DNA of the CDR3: TGTGCCAGCAGCCAAGCGAACACCGGGGAGCTATTTTTT. Protein sequence: CASSQANTGELFF. The chain joins TRBV3-1 (or the pseudogene TRBV3-2) to TRBJ2-2, with D possibly TRBD2 on 5 matching bases. The CDR3 has 13 residues. CDR1 and CDR2 (germline): LGHDT, YNNKEL (reference sequence).